The 11 T cell receptor beta chains presented below share a single source sample, sequenced in a study of blood T cell repertoires in COVID-19. Clones were read by immunoSEQ multiplex PCR, and TCRdb kept only the in-frame ones, dropping some. Found here are roughly 160,000 clones, approximately 86% of them singletons; the top ten hold around 8.9%. Sequencing was done on a sample of peripheral blood. The receptors were sampled from a woman older than 75 with COVID-19, enrolled during active disease.

This CDR3 reads CASSQTGGNTEAFF. In nucleotides, the CDR3 is TGCGCCAGCAGCCAAACAGGGGGGAACACTGAAGCTTTCTTT. The chain is built from TRBV5-1 and TRBJ1-1; 8 bases map to TRBD1. Trimming at V came to 4 bases and at J to 1 base, leaving 3 bases not matched to a gene. Germline V gives CDR1 SGHRS, CDR2 YFSETQ. CDR3 length equals 14 residues.

This chain joins TRBV2 and TRBJ2-7; TRBD1 aligns across 9 bases. CDR1 is SNHLY, CDR2 FYNNEI, per germline. This CDR3 has 15 residues. V was clipped by 7 bases and J by 6 bases; unmatched bases: 13. CDR3 amino acids: CASTTQTGGSGEQYF. CDR3 coding DNA: TGTGCCAGCACCACACAGACAGGGGGGTCGGGCGAGCAGTACTTC.

This sequence joins TRBV20-1 and TRBJ2-2; a weak D match, TRBD1 (6 bases). Germline CDR1 DFQATT, CDR2 SNEGSKA (reference sequence). The V end was cut by 3 bases, the J end by 8 bases, with 16 bases between. This CDR3 has 14 residues. The CDR3 region is CSASKQGVWGELFF. The CDR3 DNA is TGCAGTGCTAGTAAACAGGGAGTGTGGGGGGAGCTGTTTTTT.

V and J are TRBV15 and TRBJ2-7; D uncertain. The CDR3 totals 13 residues. From germline, CDR1 is LNHNV and CDR2 YYDKDF (reference sequence). Trimming cost V 0 bases and J 5 bases, with 8 bases left between them. CDR3 bases: TGTGCCACCAGCAGAGATATAGCCGACGAGCAGTACTTC. Its protein product is CATSRDIADEQYF.

This clone was recorded a few times. The chain couples TRBV7-9 to TRBJ2-7; D perhaps matches TRBD2 (6 bases). Germline-derived CDR1 and CDR2 are SEHNR and FQNEAQ (reference sequence). Trimming took off 0 bases at V and 5 bases at J, with 11 bases between the two ends. The CDR3 totals 14 residues. The CDR3 DNA reads TGTGCCAGCAGCTTAGCGGGAGGTAGCGACGAGCAGTACTTC. Its protein is CASSLAGGSDEQYF.

V usage is TRBV5-1 and J usage is TRBJ2-7; 9 bases match TRBD1. The CDR3 consists of 16 residues. Germline V gene sequence: CDR1 SGHRS, CDR2 YFSETQ. V lost 1 base to trimming and J lost 3 bases; unmatched junction nucleotides: 8. CDR3 protein: CASSLLPTGGGYEQYF. The CDR3 bases are TGCGCCAGCAGCTTGCTACCGACAGGGGGAGGCTACGAGCAGTACTTC.

This rearrangement joins TRBV14 to TRBJ1-3, with 9 bases identical to TRBD1. This CDR3 is built from 15 residues. Germline V gene lookup returns CDR1 SGHDN and CDR2 FVKESK. V gave up 4 bases and J gave up 7 bases; unmatched junction bases: 8. CDR3 coding DNA: TGTGCCAGCAGCCGAGCCGGGACAGGGAGGAACACCATATATTTT. This gives the protein CASSRAGTGRNTIYF.

J is TRBJ1-4 and V is TRBV20-1; D might be TRBD1 (6 bases). This CDR3 spans 14 amino acids. Trimming took off 3 bases at V and 8 bases at J, with 16 bases between the two ends. Germline-derived CDR1 and CDR2 are DFQATT and SNEGSKA (reference sequence). The CDR3 DNA follows: TGCAGTGCTAGTATAACAGGGCAGGGCGAAAAACTGTTTTTT. This encodes CSASITGQGEKLFF.

The rearrangement links TRBV7-3 to TRBJ2-6; D is ambiguous. From germline, CDR1 is SGHTA and CDR2 FQGTGA. The CDR3 is made up of 13 amino acids. V lost 6 bases and J lost 9, with 12 bases in between. The CDR3 spells CASSNSGVNVLTF. CDR3 bases: TGTGCCAGCAGTAATTCGGGTGTCAACGTCCTGACTTTC.

The rearrangement links TRBV11-3 to TRBJ2-7, with D possibly being TRBD2 (6 bases). Germline assignment: CDR1 SGHNT and CDR2 YENEEA. V lost 6 bases and J 2 bases, leaving 14 bases between the germline ends. CDR3 length: 14 amino acids. CDR3 residues: CASSTGTGAYEQYF. The CDR3 DNA reads TGTGCCAGCAGTACTGGGACGGGGGCCTACGAGCAGTACTTC.

The gene calls are TRBV20-1 and TRBJ1-1, with D hard to call. Per germline, CDR1 DFQATT and CDR2 SNEGSKA (reference sequence). The V end was cut by 3 bases, the J end by 4 bases, with 6 bases between. The CDR3 has 11 amino acids. CDR3 sequence: CSASWLTEAFF. In nucleotides, the CDR3 is TGCAGTGCTAGCTGGCTCACTGAAGCTTTCTTT.